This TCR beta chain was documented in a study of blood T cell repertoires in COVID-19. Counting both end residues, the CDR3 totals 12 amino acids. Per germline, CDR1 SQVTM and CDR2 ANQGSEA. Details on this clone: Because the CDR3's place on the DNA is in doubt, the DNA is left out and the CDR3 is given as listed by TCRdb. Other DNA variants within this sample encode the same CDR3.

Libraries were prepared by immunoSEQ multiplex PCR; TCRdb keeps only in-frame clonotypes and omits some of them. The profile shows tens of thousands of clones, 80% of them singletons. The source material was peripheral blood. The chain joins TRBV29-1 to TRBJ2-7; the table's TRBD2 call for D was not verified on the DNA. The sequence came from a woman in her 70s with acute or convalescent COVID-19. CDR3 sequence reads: CSVGSGIGEQYF.